This T cell receptor beta chain was sequenced in a study of shared clonotypes between healthy human individuals (dated by TCRdb to 2020 to 2021). For context, the study as a whole: The cohort included a few men and two women between 18 and 49 years of age. Different laboratories and diverse techniques were used to prepare libraries and sequence TCR repertoires, to increase sequencing depth and limit assay-specific biases. Leukapheresis yielded between about 0.8 and 8.9 billion PBMCs per donor. To estimate repertoire size and how much clonotype sharing occurs between individuals, the study deeply sequenced the blood TCR repertoires of 4 to 6 healthy adults.

Spanning cysteine to phenylalanine, the CDR3 consists of 13 amino acids. Only the CDR3 DNA is retained, 39 bases long and in frame from the first base. Sequences SNHLY (CDR1) and FYNNEI (CDR2) are obtained from the germline V gene. Healthy HIV-negative adults with no recently reported acute infections or vaccinations were included as donors. Every donor was a Caucasian adult residing in Nashville, Tennessee, USA. For unsorted samples, some 100 million PBMCs were counted, and genomic DNA was extracted using the QIAamp DNA Blood Mini kit. Blood was obtained by leukapheresis, after which PBMCs were separated by Ficoll-Histopaque density gradient centrifugation and cryopreserved in liquid nitrogen vapor phase. What the study reported, not specific to this receptor: Pairwise subsampling indicated that sequencing depth was expected to affect the degree of clonotype sharing among donors. The small number of donors limited the genetic and exposure-history diversity represented. Sampling was restricted to blood, and TCR repertoires in tissues likely differ from the TCR repertoires found in blood.

Using the deep immunoSEQ assay, TCR CDR3 regions were amplified from genomic DNA by multiplex PCR. Genomic DNA extracted from each cell subset was distributed evenly over all wells of several immunoSEQ 96-well plates, and each plate served as one replicate. For unsorted PBMC, around 0.3 ug genomic DNA, equal to roughly 32,000 T cell genomes, was loaded into each replicate PCR. Genomic DNA from unsorted PBMC was sequenced over ten immunoSEQ deep assay plates. Purified libraries were measured with a Qubit 3.0 fluorometer, size-checked on a Bioanalyzer 2100, and measured again with the KAPA Library Quantification kit. A separate single-read 150-cycle Illumina NextSeq 550 flow cell was used to sequence each immunoSEQ 96-well plate. The original pipeline was this. Because only junctional sequences without quality scores were contained in the immunoSEQ output, filtering matching that applied to full-length reads could not be performed. To assign V/J genes and CDR3, sequences were annotated against IMGT germline references using PyIR, a Python wrapper for IgBLAST v1.9. Any read was removed if the V/J assignment was weak (E-value above 1e-6), the CDR3 was missing, or the read contained stop codons, out-of-frame junctions, or ambiguous translated residues. V3J clonotypes were defined by identical inferred V gene, J gene, and CDR3 amino acid sequence. To compute the percentage overlap between repertoires, the number of shared unique clonotypes was divided by the size of the smaller repertoire. RTK rarefaction, the Chao1 estimator, and Recon v2.1 estimates of unobserved clonotypes were used to assess repertoire richness. What TCRdb holds here is the immuneACCESS table cut down to in-frame rearrangements. Part of the clones is not present; checked against another copy, under half of the missing clones reflect an unresolved V gene, and the others are unexplained. The V and J calls and clone size were taken over from that table, and D and trimming were inferred from the DNA. The sample includes under 600,000 clones, with roughly four fifths observed a single time. The top ten clones comprise around 12% of the sample.

With regard to this clone: The target of this receptor is not known. A single base separates this from a much larger clone, so it may be a read error.

This chain is built from TRBV2 and TRBJ2-5; TRBD2 could be the D gene, as 6 bases match. Sequenced: PBMCs. The receptor was derived from a middle-aged woman in good health. Some clones in this sample may be carry-over from other donors' samples. The nucleotide sequence is TGTGCCAGCAGTGAATGGGTCCGGGAGACCCAGCACTTC. Its protein is CASSEWVRETQHF.